Shown below are 26 T cell receptor beta chains from a single sample sequenced in a study of blood T cell repertoires in COVID-19. Profiling relied on immunoSEQ multiplex PCR, and the TCRdb table lists in-frame clones only, not all of them. The sample has some 350,000 clones; approximately 88% are singletons. Specimen: peripheral blood. These receptors all come from a woman in her 30s with COVID-19, enrolled during active disease.

The rearrangement joins TRBV27 to TRBJ2-1, with 10 bases that match TRBD2. CDR3 length: 16 amino acids. V shed 6 bases, J shed 0 bases, and the junction held 5 bases outside the gene matches. Germline values: CDR1 MNHEY, CDR2 SMNVEV (reference sequence). CDR3: CASRLAGTSSYNEQFF. In DNA, the CDR3 is TGTGCCAGCAGACTAGCGGGAACAAGCTCCTACAATGAGCAGTTCTTC.

The V and J genes are TRBV9 and TRBJ1-2, with 7 positions matching TRBD1. There are 14 residues in the CDR3. Per the germline V gene, CDR1 is SGDLS and CDR2 is YYNGEE. This CDR3 is CGSSPDRTHYGYTF. Written as DNA, the CDR3 is TGTGGAAGTTCACCGGACAGGACCCATTATGGCTACACCTTC.

The chain links TRBV5-5 to TRBJ2-7; no clear D gene. This CDR3 contains 16 residues. Trimming shortened V by 1 base and J by 0 bases, and 14 bases separated the two germline ends. Germline assignment: CDR1 SGHKS and CDR2 YYEKEE (reference sequence). The chain's CDR3 is CASSLLNQIASYEQYF. The CDR3 DNA follows: TGTGCCAGCAGCTTGTTGAATCAGATCGCCTCCTACGAGCAGTACTTC. Complete variable domain (other parts from reference TRBV5-5 and TRBJ2-7): DAGVTQSPTHLIKTRGQQVTLRCSPISGHKSVSWYQQVLGQGPQFIFQYYEKEERGRGNFPDRFSARQFPNYSSELNVNALLLGDSALYLCASSLLNQIASYEQYFGPGTRLTVT.

The chain joins TRBV19 to TRBJ1-3, with 8 positions matching TRBD1. V was pared by 1 base and J by 2 bases, with 10 bases of the junction left unmatched. The CDR3 has 18 amino acids. Germline V gene sequence: CDR1 LNHDA, CDR2 SQIVND (reference sequence). In nucleotides, the CDR3 is TGTGCCAGTAGTATAGGCAGGCCCCAGGGGGCGACTGGAAACACCATATATTTT. This codes for CASSIGRPQGATGNTIYF.

This clone has only a few counts. The chain uses TRBV7-2 and TRBJ2-2, with 8 bases that match TRBD1. The CDR3 covers 17 residues. CDR1 and CDR2 from the germline V gene are SGHTA and FQGNSA. The junction had 11 bases not matched to a gene; V was cut back by 4 bases and J by 4 bases. CDR3 protein: CASSSRTGQGSTGELFF. In DNA, the CDR3 is TGTGCCAGCAGCTCACGGACCGGACAGGGTAGCACCGGGGAGCTGTTTTTT.

The J gene is TRBJ2-2, the V gene TRBV24-1; 10 nucleotides align to TRBD1. The CDR3 has 15 amino acids. Germline V lookup: CDR1 KGHDR, CDR2 SFDVKD. V shed 7 bases and J 5 bases; nucleotides not matched to a gene: 6. The CDR3 protein is CATRPGQGGTGELFF. The CDR3 coding sequence is TGTGCCACCAGACCCGGACAGGGGGGGACCGGGGAGCTGTTTTTT.

The V call is TRBV5-4, the J call TRBJ2-5, with 9 positions matching TRBD2. Germline V gives CDR1 SGHNT, CDR2 YYREEE (reference sequence). With V trimmed by 4 bases and J by 6 bases, 13 bases remained unmatched. The CDR3 loop spans 16 amino acids. The CDR3 bases are TGTGCCAGCAGCCGATTGGGCGGGGGGGATCAAAAGACCCAGTACTTC. Translated, it gives CASSRLGGGDQKTQYF.

This clone was detected once. This sequence joins TRBV6-5 and TRBJ1-1, with D possibly matching TRBD1 (5 bases). This CDR3 is 12 amino acids long. Germline V gene lookup returns CDR1 MNHEY and CDR2 SVGAGI. Trimming removed 6 bases at V and 8 bases at J, with 13 bases between. The CDR3 here is CASSPRDREAFF. The CDR3 DNA reads as TGTGCCAGCAGCCCCAGGGATCGCGAAGCTTTCTTT.

The CDR3 DNA reads as TGTGCCAGCAGCCCCCACCCGGGAAACACCGGGGAGCTGTTTTTT. Residues: CASSPHPGNTGELFF. This rearrangement joins TRBV11-2 to TRBJ2-2; D perhaps matches TRBD2 (5 bases). The germline V gene has CDR1 SGHAT and CDR2 FQNNGV. V lost 5 bases and J lost 2, with 12 bases in between. This CDR3 has 15 amino acids.

The chain employs TRBV11-3 and TRBJ2-5, with 10 bases lining up with TRBD2. The CDR3 loop spans 14 amino acids. J gave up 7 bases and V 5 bases, and 7 bases lay outside the gene matches. From germline, CDR1 is SGHNT and CDR2 YENEEA. The chain's CDR3 is CASSPLAGAATQYF. As DNA, the CDR3 is TGTGCCAGCAGCCCTCTAGCGGGAGCGGCGACCCAGTACTTC.

This chain links TRBV5-1 with TRBJ1-4, with 8 bases matching TRBD1. The CDR3 covers 14 residues. Germline-derived CDR1 and CDR2 are SGHRS and YFSETQ. The J segment lost 6 bases and the V segment lost 4 bases, leaving 5 bases of the junction unmatched. CDR3 loop: CASSQDRVYEKLFF. In DNA, the CDR3 is TGCGCCAGCAGCCAGGACAGGGTGTATGAAAAACTGTTTTTT.

V and J are TRBV25-1 and TRBJ1-4, with 7 bases aligning to TRBD1. Per germline, CDR1 MGHDK and CDR2 SYGVNS. V shed 8 bases and J 8 bases; nucleotides not matched to a gene: 8. The CDR3 is 13 amino acids. CDR3 nucleotides: TGTGCCAGCGGGACAGCAGGTCGCGAAAAACTGTTTTTT. Translated, it gives CASGTAGREKLFF. Drawing the rest from reference TRBV25-1 and TRBJ1-4, the complete variable domain is EADIYQTPRYLVIGTGKKITLECSQTMGHDKMYWYQQDPGMELHLIHYSYGVNSTEKGDLSSESTVSRIRTEHFPLTLESARPSHTSQYLCASGTAGREKLFFGSGTQLSVL.

V usage is TRBV2 and J usage is TRBJ1-1, with a tentative D call TRBD1 (5 bases). Trimming pared 11 bases from V and 5 bases from J, leaving 12 bases between. In germline, CDR1 is SNHLY, CDR2 FYNNEI. This CDR3 has 11 amino acids. This CDR3 reads CAAPGGTEAFF. CDR3 DNA: TGTGCCGCTCCGGGGGGTACTGAAGCTTTCTTT.

This clone was found once. The CDR3 DNA is TGTGCCAGCAGCTTGGAAACTAGCGGGAGGGCGTACAATGAGCAGTTCTTC. Its protein is CASSLETSGRAYNEQFF. The chain combines TRBV5-7 with TRBJ2-1; 13 bases fit TRBD2. TRBV5-7 belongs to the ORF category, with a function that is uncertain. The CDR3 is made up of 17 amino acids. Trimming removed 0 bases from V and 4 bases from J; junction bases left unmatched: 4.

The J gene is TRBJ2-3, the V gene TRBV25-1; 8 bases align to TRBD1. The V gene end was trimmed by 9 bases and the J gene end by 4 bases; junction bases not matched to a gene: 9. Germline-derived CDR1 and CDR2 are MGHDK and SYGVNS. The CDR3 sequence is 14 residues long. CDR3 protein: CAREHRGLADTQYF. The CDR3 DNA is TGTGCCAGGGAACACAGGGGGTTAGCAGATACGCAGTATTTT.

This clone was detected a few times. V gene TRBV6-6 combines with J gene TRBJ2-1; 16 positions match TRBD2. V was pared by 6 bases and J by 11 bases, with 22 bases of the junction left unmatched. The CDR3 is 20 amino acids. Germline V gives CDR1 MNHNY, CDR2 SVGAGI (reference sequence). The CDR3 reads CASSPTPGLAGGAHSLQQFF. The CDR3, as DNA: TGTGCCAGCAGCCCCACACCGGGACTAGCGGGAGGGGCTCATTCCCTGCAGCAGTTCTTC.

The chain links TRBV10-3 to TRBJ2-7, with a possible D match to TRBD2 (6 bases). V gave up 6 bases and J gave up 7 bases, with 13 bases separating them. The germline V gene encodes CDR1 ENHRY and CDR2 SYGVKD. The CDR3 contains 12 residues. This CDR3 reads CAIRGSGREQYF. The CDR3 DNA sequence: TGTGCCATCAGGGGATCGGGGAGGGAGCAGTACTTC.

This rearrangement joins TRBV7-2 to TRBJ2-7, with 11 bases that match TRBD2. CDR3 length: 15 amino acids. Germline CDR1 is SGHTA and CDR2 is FQGNSA. With 5 bases clipped from V and 4 bases from J, the junction kept 7 bases outside the gene matches. CDR3 amino acids: CASSLGSGRGYEQYV. DNA of the CDR3: TGTGCCAGCAGCCTTGGTAGCGGGAGGGGGTACGAGCAGTACGTC.

This clone has just a few counts. The gene calls are TRBV5-4 and TRBJ2-1; maybe TRBD2 (5 bases). The CDR3 covers 15 residues. Germline V gene data show CDR1 as SGHNT and CDR2 as YYREEE (reference sequence). Trimming removed 4 bases from V and 9 bases from J, with 20 bases in between. CDR3 residues: CASSTAEVPFREQFF. The DNA for the CDR3 is TGTGCCAGCAGCACCGCGGAGGTCCCCTTTCGTGAGCAGTTCTTC.

V and J are TRBV2 and TRBJ2-5; 12 bases match TRBD1. Germline-derived CDR1 and CDR2 are SNHLY and FYNNEI. CDR3 size: 15 residues. J was trimmed by 5 bases and V by 6 bases; bases with no gene match: 7. CDR3 region: CASSRGQGAVETQYF. As DNA, the CDR3 is TGTGCCAGCAGCAGGGGACAGGGGGCTGTGGAGACCCAGTACTTC.

This chain links TRBV5-4 with TRBJ2-1; D might be TRBD2 (6 bases). The CDR3 spans 15 residues. The germline V and J ends were trimmed by 7 bases and 0 bases, with 14 bases remaining between them. The germline V gene has CDR1 SGHNT and CDR2 YYREEE (reference sequence). This chain's CDR3 is CASGQSGLSYNEQFF. The DNA of the CDR3 is TGTGCCAGCGGCCAGAGCGGGCTCTCCTACAATGAGCAGTTCTTC.

The genes are TRBV11-2 and TRBJ1-4, with D perhaps matching TRBD1 (6 bases). Trimming cost V 6 bases and J 6 bases, with 11 bases left between them. CDR1 and CDR2 (germline): SGHAT, FQNNGV. This CDR3 contains 13 residues. The CDR3 here is CASSSGVDEKLFF. The CDR3 DNA follows: TGTGCCAGCAGTTCAGGGGTGGATGAAAAACTGTTTTTT.

V and J are TRBV29-1 and TRBJ2-7, with 11 nucleotides matching TRBD2. V shed 4 bases and J 5 bases; nucleotides not matched to a gene: 4. Per germline, CDR1 SQVTM and CDR2 ANQGSEA. This CDR3 has 13 amino acids. This chain's CDR3 is CSVASGGFHEQYF. The CDR3 region has the DNA TGCAGCGTTGCTAGCGGGGGGTTCCACGAGCAGTACTTC.

The CDR3 loop reads CASKGSGGGNTIYF. CDR3 nucleotides: TGTGCCAGTAAGGGTTCAGGGGGTGGAAACACCATATATTTT. The gene calls are TRBV19 and TRBJ1-3, with TRBD1 matching 7 bases. CDR1 LNHDA and CDR2 SQIVND come from the germline V gene (reference sequence). V shed 7 bases, J shed 3 bases, and the junction held 6 bases outside the gene matches. This CDR3 is built from 14 residues.

This sequence joins TRBV27 and TRBJ1-6; 9 nucleotides match TRBD1. Germline V gene sequence: CDR1 MNHEY, CDR2 SMNVEV (reference sequence). The CDR3 loop spans 15 amino acids. V trimming: 1 base; J trimming: 7 bases; junction bases outside the gene matches: 2. The CDR3 reads CASSLYDRGNSPLHF. The CDR3 bases are TGTGCCAGCAGTTTATACGACAGGGGGAATTCACCCCTCCACTTT.

The CDR3 bases are TGTGCCAGTAGTATAGATCGCGGGGCTCGGACTGAAGCTTTCTTT. It specifies CASSIDRGARTEAFF. The chain combines TRBV19 with TRBJ1-1; possible D gene TRBD1, 5 bases. The CDR3 contains 15 residues. Trimming removed 0 bases at V and 5 bases at J, with 13 bases between. Germline CDR1 and CDR2: LNHDA and SQIVND (reference sequence).